This TCR beta chain originates from a study of T cell responses to AZD1222 COVID-19 vaccine. Study-wide results and limits: Samples come after the peak T cell response, not at day 14. Spike regions recognized by vaccine-associated CD4 TCRs spanned the protein, led by 160-218 and 743-854.

About this clone: Antigen specificity is unknown.

The CDR3 extends over 15 amino acids. Germline CDR1 and CDR2: MDHEN and SYDVKM. Trimming took off 6 bases at V and 0 bases at J, with 13 bases between the two ends. The data were produced by immunoSEQ multiplex PCR, yet TCRdb's version contains in-frame clones alone and is incomplete. The sample has 90,000 to 110,000 clones, 75% to 90% seen once; the top ten hold roughly 5.3%. This receptor was taken from an adult in good health. This chain joins TRBV28 and TRBJ2-3; perhaps TRBD2 as D (7 bases). The sequencing used peripheral blood, collected on day 0 of AZD1222 vaccination. CDR3: CASRDGGASTDTQYF. DNA for the CDR3: TGTGCCAGCAGAGATGGGGGGGCCAGCACAGATACGCAGTATTTT.